A single sample gave rise to the 5 T cell receptor beta chains below, sequenced in a study of shared clonotypes between healthy human individuals. Libraries were prepared by immunoSEQ multiplex PCR; TCRdb keeps only in-frame clonotypes and omits some of them. The table has hundreds of thousands of clones, 70% to 80% seen once. The sample comprised PBMCs. These receptors all come from a woman between 35 and 50 years old in good health. Some clones in this sample may be carry-over from other donors' samples.

V and J are TRBV15 and TRBJ2-7, with D perhaps assigned TRBD1 or TRBD2 (5 bases each). The V gene's germline CDR1 is LNHNV and CDR2 YYDKDF (reference sequence). The CDR3 covers 14 residues. Trimming took off 5 bases at V and 3 bases at J, with 14 bases between the two ends. The CDR3 nucleotides read TGTGCCACCAGCTTAGGGGCGGGTGGCTACGAGCAGTACTTC. Its protein is CATSLGAGGYEQYF.

This chain joins TRBV15 and TRBJ2-2; D might be TRBD1 (6 bases). With 0 bases removed from V and 2 bases from J, the gap between germline ends came to 16 bases. Germline-derived CDR1 and CDR2 are LNHNV and YYDKDF (reference sequence). CDR3 length: 18 residues. The CDR3 bases are TGTGCCACCAGCAGAGACGGGCTATGGGACACTAACACCGGGGAGCTGTTTTTT. It is translated as CATSRDGLWDTNTGELFF. Together with reference TRBV15 and TRBJ2-2, the CDR3 gives the full variable domain: DAMVIQNPRYQVTQFGKPVTLSCSQTLNHNVMYWYQQKSSQAPKLLFHYYDKDFNNEADTPDNFQSRRPNTSFCFLDIRSPGLGDTAMYLCATSRDGLWDTNTGELFFGEGSRLTVL.

This chain links TRBV30 with TRBJ2-3; D is possibly TRBD1 (6 bases). The CDR3 extends over 14 amino acids. Germline V gene lookup returns CDR1 GTSNPN and CDR2 SVGIG (reference sequence). V lost 0 bases and J lost 1, with 8 bases in between. The DNA for the CDR3 is TGTGCCTGGAGTGTGGGGGCAGGCACAGATACGCAGTATTTT. Amino acid sequence: CAWSVGAGTDTQYF.

The rearrangement joins TRBV28 to TRBJ2-7, with 9 positions matching TRBD2. The CDR3 covers 14 residues. J was trimmed by 6 bases and V by 4 bases; bases with no gene match: 7. Germline V gene data show CDR1 as MDHEN and CDR2 as SYDVKM. For the CDR3, the DNA is TGTGCCAGCAGTTGGGCTAGCGGGAATATCGAGCAGTACTTC. This gives the protein CASSWASGNIEQYF.

This clone was observed many times. This chain links TRBV28 with TRBJ1-2; 10 positions match TRBD1. The V gene end was trimmed by 6 bases and the J gene end by 4 bases; junction bases not matched to a gene: 5. The CDR3 sequence is 14 residues long. Germline V gives CDR1 MDHEN, CDR2 SYDVKM. The CDR3 region has the DNA TGTGCCAGCAGGGCCGGGACAGGGGCCTATGGCTACACCTTC. It is translated as CASRAGTGAYGYTF.